This T cell receptor (beta chain) was documented in a study of blood T cell repertoires in COVID-19. Generated by immunoSEQ multiplex PCR, the TCRdb table keeps only in-frame clones and is missing some. The sample holds about 440,000 clones, around 88% seen once. Trimming took 6 bases from V and 2 from J; bases not matched to a gene: 7. The CDR3 loop spans 15 amino acids. The germline gives CDR1 MNHEY, CDR2 SVGAGI. This sequence joins TRBV6-5 and TRBJ2-4; 7 positions agree with TRBD1. This receptor was obtained from a woman in her twenties or thirties with acute or convalescent COVID-19. Sequenced sample: peripheral blood. CDR3 DNA sequence: TGTGCCAGCAGGACCCGGGACAGTACCAAAAACATTCAGTACTTC. Its translation: CASRTRDSTKNIQYF.